The T cell receptor (beta chain) described here comes from a study of cytomegalovirus exposure and HLA in healthy donors (dated by TCRdb to about 2017). For the wider study: According to an earlier analysis of 550 to 700 of the donors, 150 million to 200 million T cells yielded roughly 110 million unique TCR beta sequences and about 300 Gb of sequence data. Roughly 300 gigabases of sequencing data and roughly 81 million unique TCR sequences made up an early release that covered some 640 HLA-typed donors. Of the roughly 400 genotyped donors, 65% to 90% fell in the genetic ancestry cluster associated with self-reported Caucasian donors. The study aimed to test whether cataloging public T cell receptors could reveal signatures of past pathogen exposure. The study used immunosequencing to profile the T cell repertoires of approximately 640 subjects and linked those repertoires to cytomegalovirus serostatus. Besides the first cohort of around 700 subjects, a separate validation cohort made up of 120 different subjects was used. To predict cytomegalovirus infection status, the study brought together high-throughput TCR immunosequencing, statistical association of individual TCRs with disease status, and machine learning. A later analysis re-examined previously published TCR beta repertoires from several hundred donors and added high-resolution HLA genotyping to investigate patterns of TCR occurrence. Rather than using new phenotypic data, the later analysis identified candidate immune exposures from TCR beta sequences and from how often those sequences occurred across donors. To decide whether each TCR beta V gene segment behaved as functional or pseudogenic, an earlier analysis of some 600 of the donors relied on high-throughput TCR beta sequencing. Donor age, sex, ethnicity and CMV serostatus were compiled together with the repertoire data. Genome-wide SNP genotypes for about 65% of the roughly 670 donors were used in a later genetic analysis, which treated that subset as a discovery cohort. All discovery cohort repertoires had been generated using a single sequencing platform. Both class I and class II loci were covered by HLA typing, at four-digit resolution. Typing coverage differed by locus: A, B, C, DRB1 and DQB1 were typed in about 620-640 donors, DQA1 in around 500, DPA1 in some 610, and DPB1 in around 490. Because of strong linkage in the cohort, roughly 5 DR-DQ haplotypes were treated as single units for association and clustering. Across 300 to 500 genotyped donors of the cohort, an average of about 220,000 unique TCR beta nucleotide sequences per donor were sequenced, and 15% to 20% of those sequences were non-productive. Here is what the overall study found, with its caveats: Broadly in line with IMGT annotations, most TCR beta V segments showed up in productive rearrangements about 87% or about 30% of the time in an earlier analysis of 587 of the donors. A further reported finding was that TCR beta sequences accurately predicted the HLA-A and HLA-B alleles for most subjects in the first cohort. A later genetic analysis associated a missense DCLRE1C variant with V-gene and J-gene trimming of TCR beta chains, and an independent cohort replicated the association. The only immune exposure information available for the cohort was CMV serostatus. Compared with the approximately 720-donor mean, donors in an Asian-associated ancestry cluster had fewer N-insertions in productive TCRs, according to a later genetic analysis. Some IMGT-functional V segments, including TRBV6-2 and TRBV6-3, could not be distinguished by the 87-base-pair reads and were therefore excluded. Roughly uniform sequencing depth across donors was assumed in presence/absence analyses, although this assumption may not hold. The study listed approximately 160 TCR beta chains as associated with cytomegalovirus. In vitro tests confirmed that a few of the cytomegalovirus-associated TCR beta chains recognize cytomegalovirus antigens. Assigning TCR associations to individual alleles was difficult when HLA alleles, especially DR and DQ, strongly co-occurred. Compared with equally common non-associated chains, HLA-associated TCR beta chains in a later analysis were more clonally expanded and had lower generation probabilities. Seventeen rarely observed V segments, including chromosome 9 orphons, were excluded from the earlier analysis of almost 600 of the donors because counts were too low. In a later analysis, several top co-occurrence clusters were reported to appear linked to parvovirus B19, influenza, CMV and Epstein-Barr virus. It was suggested by the authors that the approach could potentially be generalized to other disease states and immunological phenotypes. According to a later analysis, most CMV-associated TCR beta chains appeared to be HLA-restricted, and the HLA associations seemed to be driven largely by CMV exposure. A group of highly shared sequence variants was considered likely to be a technical artifact of the sequencing pipeline. In a later analysis, TCR association rates were found to vary across HLA loci, with the most associated TCRs seen for DRB1 alleles and the fewest for HLA-C alleles. Because some donors lacked HLA typing at each locus, the association tests relied only on the typed subset. A later analysis associated 16,951 TCR beta sequences with specific HLA alleles at a false discovery rate of 0.05. Only TCR beta chains were sequenced in this cohort, and the absence of alpha or paired-chain data limited detectable features. Correlated functional status among segregating V segments might be attributable to linkage disequilibrium, but an unknown experimental factor could not be ruled out. The classifier was reported to diagnose cytomegalovirus status with high specificity and sensitivity in both the original and validation cohorts. Most TCR sequences were seen in very few donors, while some public TCRs were found in many individuals.

The library was produced with the immunoSEQ multiplex PCR assay. The multiplex PCR relied on a mix of 60 forward primers for TCR Vbeta segments and 13 reverse primers for TCR Jbeta segments. Amplification of the CDR3 region of rearranged TCR beta genes was performed with a multiplex PCR assay on genomic DNA. On the Illumina HiSeq System, the amplified TCR beta libraries were sequenced as 87-base-pair reads. The original methods were these. Across the 600 to 700 repertoires, a later analysis counted roughly 84 million unique TCR beta chains, around 11 million of which were shared by at least two donors. To remove PCR and sequencing errors, raw reads were error-corrected and collapsed into unique sequences using a nearest-neighbor algorithm that merged closely related sequences. CDR3 sequences were aligned to IMGT reference sequences to assign V, D and J gene segments. For a sequence to be retained, a match of at least six nucleotides was required to both a V gene segment and a J gene segment. Rearrangements were classified as productive when the CDR3 lacked stop codons and remained in frame with V and J, and all other rearrangements were classified as non-productive. Following IMGT convention, CDR3 was defined as the stretch from the second conserved V-encoded cysteine to the conserved J-encoded phenylalanine. The earlier analysis of about 560 of the donors excluded any sequence lacking an unambiguous match to a single V gene segment. An earlier analysis of some 610 of the donors called V segments functional above 56.7% productive rearrangements and segregating when the between-donor standard deviation exceeded 5%. A statistical classification framework was built for diagnosing cytomegalovirus status from the catalog of TCR beta chain sequences. V and J gene assignment, in a later analysis, came from comparing TCR nucleotide sequences with IMGT/GENE-DB human TR gene sequences. A later analysis assigned CDR3 sequences and most-parsimonious VDJ recombination scenarios with the TCRdist pipeline. In a later analysis, every TCR beta chain was defined by the combination of its CDR3 amino acid sequence and its V-gene family, and reads without a unique V-gene family were dropped. To address suspected cross-contamination and a sequencing artifact, a later analysis removed 592 highly shared, low-generation-probability nucleotide sequences. For each public chain, a later analysis derived a clonal expansion index from normalized ranks of inferred template counts within each repertoire. Generation probabilities in a later analysis came from a VDJ recombination model fitted to out-of-frame rearrangements, and those results were checked against IGoR. Hypergeometric tests were used in a later analysis to score TCR-TCR, TCR-HLA and TCR-CMV co-occurrence, with a repertoire-size bias correction applied to the TCR pairs. A later analysis estimated false discovery rates by permuting HLA or CMV assignments 20 times. In a later analysis, co-occurring TCRs were grouped using DBSCAN, and TCRdist sequence similarity was added for clustering within HLA-allele-positive subsets. Repertoires with fewer than 30,000 or more than 120,000 public chains were left out of co-occurrence clustering, as were several repertoires with anomalous nucleotide sharing. This immuneACCESS table, as held by TCRdb, lists in-frame sequences with V and J called but not all clones. Of the missing ones, under half trace to an unresolved V gene in checked studies; the others have no known cause. D and trimming come from the DNA, and the V and J calls and clone size come from that table. The table of this sample itemizes some 48,000 clones. The ten largest clones take up 2.1% of the sample.

A distance of 13 bases separates the germline ends of V and J, which lose 2 bases and 5 bases respectively. According to the germline V gene, CDR1 reads SGHRS and CDR2 reads YFSETQ. The CDR3 holds 14 amino acids from the cysteine to the phenylalanine. Only the CDR3 region is kept as DNA, spanning 42 bases read in frame from base 1. Remarks on this clone: This receptor's antigen is unknown.

In total, roughly 710 healthy bone marrow donors made up the cohort. All cohort members were sampled while nominally healthy, although unrecorded immune exposures were likely present. The donor was CMV seronegative and was included in the group of a few hundred seronegative cohort members. Every donor gave a peripheral blood sample, and the peripheral blood mononuclear cells from that sample were used for TCR beta sequencing. The Qiagen DNeasy Blood Extraction Kit was used to extract genomic DNA from the blood cell samples. The clonotype was recovered from a middle-aged woman in good health and CMV-seronegative. The sequencing input was PBMCs. The V gene is TRBV5-1 and the J gene is TRBJ2-5; no D gene call is confident. CDR3 sequence: CASSFGQSAETQYF. In nucleotides, the sequence is TGCGCCAGCAGCTTTGGGCAGTCAGCTGAGACCCAGTACTTC.